The present T cell receptor beta chain was sequenced within a study of shared clonotypes between healthy human individuals. Findings of the study overall: Sequencing depth was predicted to influence how clonotypes are shared among donors. There were few donors, and this limited the genetic and exposure-history diversity represented.

The authors distributed each subset's genomic DNA evenly over several immunoSEQ plates. Replicate PCRs run on unsorted PBMC used roughly 320 ng DNA, which was about 30,000 T cell genomes. Here immunoSEQ multiplex PCR was the method, and the copy in TCRdb shows in-frame clones only, minus some. Among some 480,000 clones listed, around 80% were seen once. Germline CDR1 and CDR2: MDHEN and SYDVKM. The V end was cut by 2 bases, the J end by 5 bases, with 12 bases between. The CDR3 spans 15 residues. Turning to this clone: The antigen is unknown.

The sequence came from a woman in her 40s in good health. Some clones in this sample may be carry-over from other donors' samples. The gene calls are TRBV28 and TRBJ2-2, with D tentatively TRBD1 (5 bases). Input material: PBMCs. CDR3 DNA sequence: TGTGCCAGCAGTTTACCCAGGGCAGGGACCGGGGAGCTGTTTTTT. Protein sequence: CASSLPRAGTGELFF.